This TCR beta chain was profiled in a study of T cell responses to AZD1222 COVID-19 vaccine. Data came from immunoSEQ multiplex PCR; TCRdb stores just in-frame clones and leaves some out. Of about 130,000 clones listed, nearly 90% are singletons. From germline, CDR1 is SGHAT and CDR2 FQNNGV. The CDR3 spans 15 residues. The J segment lost 5 bases and the V segment lost 4 bases, leaving 5 bases of the junction unmatched. The source material was peripheral blood, sampled 28 days after the second AZD1222 dose. V usage is TRBV11-2 and J usage is TRBJ2-2; 9 bases fit TRBD1. The receptor was isolated from an adult who received the AZD1222 COVID-19 vaccine. This chain's CDR3 is CASSSRTGDTGELFF. As DNA, the CDR3 is TGTGCCAGCAGCTCCCGGACAGGGGATACCGGGGAGCTGTTTTTT. The variable domain in full, completed from reference TRBV11-2 and TRBJ2-2, reads EAGVAQSPRYKIIEKRQSVAFWCNPISGHATLYWYQQILGQGPKLLIQFQNNGVVDDSQLPKDRFSAERLKGVDSTLKIQPAKLEDSAVYLCASSSRTGDTGELFFGEGSRLTVL.